This section outlines one TCR beta chain sequence together with its context. Its antigen is undetermined. Autoimmune disease history or systemic immunosuppression excluded patients. This sample stems from a study of OX40 agonist ivuxolimab in advanced cancers. On the study more broadly: Ivuxolimab, an agonist antibody against OX40 (CD134), was given to patients.

This CDR3 region has 12 residues. Looked up from germline, CDR1 is SGHTA and CDR2 is FQGNSA. With 6 bases removed from V and 5 bases from J, the gap between germline ends came to 11 bases. The method was immunoSEQ multiplex PCR; TCRdb's version includes in-frame clones alone and lacks a portion of them. This repertoire shows 55,000 to 75,000 clones, about 85% found once; its top ten account for about 4%. Study results and caveats: Expanded peripheral T cell antigen specificity was not determined.

This material consisted of CD4+ or CD8+ T cells sorted from blood, taken in a trial of the OX40 agonist ivuxolimab. The sequence came from an adult with an advanced solid tumor such as melanoma, head and neck, liver or kidney cancer. The rearrangement uses TRBV7-2 and TRBJ2-7; no clear D. CDR3 DNA: TGTGCCAGCAGTGAATCAAGGCACGAGCAGTACTTC. Translation: CASSESRHEQYF. Combining the CDR3 with reference TRBV7-2 and TRBJ2-7 gives the whole variable domain GAGVSQSPSNKVTEKGKDVELRCDPISGHTALYWYRQSLGQGLEFLIYFQGNSAPDKSGLPSDRFSAERTGGSVSTLTIQRTQQEDSAVYLCASSESRHEQYFGPGTRLTVT.